This record looks at one T cell receptor beta chain sequence and its context. This sample was included in a study of PD-1 blockade in classical Hodgkin lymphoma. All the patients suffered relapse after autologous stem cell transplantation, and brentuximab vedotin exposure differed. This CDR3 has 11 amino acids. Germline CDR1 is MNHNS and CDR2 is SASEGT. V was shortened by 5 bases and J by 5 bases, with 6 bases between the two germline ends. Assay used: immunoSEQ multiplex PCR; TCRdb lists only in-frame clones, some missing. Altogether tens of thousands of clones are present, 70% being singletons, with the ten largest covering 12% to 15%.

This receptor was identified in a human donor with classical Hodgkin lymphoma. J is TRBJ2-5 and V is TRBV6-1; D is unclear. Sequencing was performed on peripheral blood mononuclear cells (PBMCs), taken before the second cycle of nivolumab. Here the CDR3 reads CASSQEETQYF. CDR3 coding DNA: TGTGCCAGCAGTCAGGAGGAGACCCAGTACTTC.